These 8 T cell receptor beta chains share one sample of origin, sequenced in a study of blood T cell repertoires in COVID-19. Here immunoSEQ multiplex PCR was the method, and the copy in TCRdb shows in-frame clones only, minus some. The sample holds about 140,000 clones, over 80% seen once. Input material: peripheral blood. These receptors all stem from a man aged 50 to 60 who had recovered from COVID-19.

The V and J genes are TRBV10-3 and TRBJ2-7, with 7 bases identical to TRBD1. The CDR3 totals 15 residues. J gave up 1 base and V 4 bases, and 7 bases lay outside the gene matches. Looked up from germline, CDR1 is ENHRY and CDR2 is SYGVKD. CDR3 protein: CAISGAGTASYEQYF. In DNA, the CDR3 is TGTGCCATCAGTGGAGCCGGGACAGCATCCTACGAGCAGTACTTC.

V usage is TRBV6-2 or TRBV6-3 and J usage is TRBJ1-1, with TRBD1 as a possible D gene (5 bases). CDR1 is MNHEY and CDR2 is SVGEGT in the germline V gene. The CDR3 length is 13 residues. The germline V and J ends were trimmed by 2 bases and 4 bases, with 8 bases remaining between them. For the CDR3, the DNA is TGTGCCAGCAGTTACAGGGGTAGCACTGAAGCTTTCTTT. Its translation: CASSYRGSTEAFF.

The chain couples TRBV29-1 to TRBJ1-4, with 8 bases fitting TRBD1. This CDR3 comprises 16 residues. Germline CDR1 and CDR2: SQVTM and ANQGSEA. V dropped 1 base and J dropped 6; count of bases not matched to a gene: 10. CDR3 sequence (DNA): TGCAGCGTTGAAGTAAGGACAGGGATTAACGATGAAAAACTGTTTTTT. It codes for CSVEVRTGINDEKLFF. Full variable domain (missing parts from reference TRBV29-1 and TRBJ1-4): SAVISQKPSRDICQRGTSLTIQCQVDSQVTMMFWYRQQPGQSLTLIATANQGSEATYESGFVIDKFPISRPNLTFSTLTVSNMSPEDSSIYLCSVEVRTGINDEKLFFGSGTQLSVL.

The rearrangement joins TRBV6-6 to TRBJ1-5, with D possibly TRBD1 on 6 matching bases. CDR3 length: 14 amino acids. Trimming took off 10 bases at V and 0 bases at J, with 13 bases between the two ends. Germline assignment: CDR1 MNHNY and CDR2 SVGAGI (reference sequence). The CDR3 loop is CATVGTSSNQPQHF. CDR3 sequence (DNA): TGTGCCACCGTCGGGACATCTAGCAATCAGCCCCAGCATTTT.

This chain uses TRBV9 with TRBJ2-2; TRBD1 aligns across 9 bases. Germline-derived CDR1 and CDR2 are SGDLS and YYNGEE. The CDR3 sequence is 16 residues long. The trim removed 4 bases at V and 2 bases at J, leaving 6 bases unmatched. CDR3 protein: CASSPRDRENTGELFF. In nucleotides, the CDR3 is TGTGCCAGCAGCCCAAGGGACAGGGAAAACACCGGGGAGCTGTTTTTT.

This sequence joins TRBV19 and TRBJ1-3, with 9 bases aligning to TRBD1. With V trimmed by 5 bases and J by 0 bases, 8 bases remained unmatched. This CDR3 has 17 amino acids. Germline assignment: CDR1 LNHDA and CDR2 SQIVND (reference sequence). Written as DNA, the CDR3 is TGTGCCAGTAGTCGCCGGACAGGGGATCGCTCTGGAAACACCATATATTTT. Its protein is CASSRRTGDRSGNTIYF. Based on the CDR3 plus reference TRBV19 and TRBJ1-3, the full variable domain is DGGITQSPKYLFRKEGQNVTLSCEQNLNHDAMYWYRQDPGQGLRLIYYSQIVNDFQKGDIAEGYSVSREKKESFPLTVTSAQKNPTAFYLCASSRRTGDRSGNTIYFGEGSWLTVV.

V gene TRBV19 combines with J gene TRBJ2-2; perhaps TRBD2 as D (5 bases). V was pared by 6 bases and J by 0 bases, with 5 bases between. Germline V lookup: CDR1 LNHDA, CDR2 SQIVND (reference sequence). This CDR3 spans 13 amino acids. The CDR3 here is CASRLANTGELFF. The CDR3 nucleotides read TGTGCCAGTAGACTAGCGAACACCGGGGAGCTGTTTTTT. Looking up the rest from reference TRBV19 and TRBJ2-2 gives the full variable domain: DGGITQSPKYLFRKEGQNVTLSCEQNLNHDAMYWYRQDPGQGLRLIYYSQIVNDFQKGDIAEGYSVSREKKESFPLTVTSAQKNPTAFYLCASRLANTGELFFGEGSRLTVL.

The chain recombines TRBV12-3 or TRBV12-4 with TRBJ1-1; tentatively, D is TRBD1 (5 bases). V was pared by 6 bases and J by 1 base, with 9 bases between. The CDR3 length is 13 residues. The CDR3 DNA follows: TGTGCCAGCAGCCCGACAGCGAACACTGAAGCTTTCTTT. The encoded protein is CASSPTANTEAFF.